This T cell receptor beta chain was recovered during a study of T cell changes during pregnancy in multiple sclerosis. Data came from immunoSEQ multiplex PCR; TCRdb stores just in-frame clones and leaves some out. The table includes tens of thousands of clones, about 92% detected once. The V gene end was trimmed by 1 base and the J gene end by 8 bases; junction bases not matched to a gene: 6. CDR1 MGHRA and CDR2 YSYEKL come from the germline V gene. The CDR3 consists of 14 residues. V and J are TRBV4-1 and TRBJ1-2; 8 bases line up with TRBD1. The sample in question was peripheral blood, obtained after pregnancy. The receptor was derived from a female donor with multiple sclerosis, enrolled in a pregnancy study. CDR3 nucleotide sequence: TGCGCCAGCAGCCAAGGAGGACAGGGAGGCGGCTACACCTTC. This translates into CASSQGGQGGGYTF.